This entry concerns a single TCR beta chain. One entry per CDR3 protein, without DNA, is what TCRdb gives after re-calling the 5' RACE reads. The data include roughly 280,000 distinct CDR3 sequences; the top ten clones carry roughly 0.4%. The sample is drawn from a study of T cells expressing NK-cell markers. Germline V lookup: CDR1 SQVTM, CDR2 ANQGSEA. This CDR3 comprises 13 residues. The J gene is TRBJ1-5, the V gene TRBV29-1; checking the TCRdb D call of TRBD1 is not possible without DNA. The sequenced sample was blood T cells: a sorted CD56 or NKG2C T cell subset, CD4+ or CD8+ T cells, or bulk PBMC T cells (not recorded which). This receptor was obtained from a man between 18 and 35 years old in good health. The CDR3 region is CSGGQGAEQPQHF.